This T cell receptor beta chain was found in a study of human T cells and chemical hapten exposure. For the study at large: Per-sample TCR yield variation was attributed mainly to small pooled library volume differences.

Regarding time point: patch test 3, about 24 weeks after DPC sensitization. The treatment: therapeutic diphenylcyclopropenone sensitization with weekly scalp DPC. This clonotype was recorded only once. Its antigen is as yet unknown. Germline loops: CDR1 MNHEY, CDR2 SMNVEV (reference sequence). The length of the CDR3 is 17 residues. Trimming removed 0 bases from V and 6 bases from J; junction bases left unmatched: 12. Study conclusions and caveats: TCRs exceeding 1 in 1000 frequency stayed unchanged with DPC sensitization.

TCRdb used MiXCR to reprocess the RACE reads, holding one entry per CDR3 protein. The sample lists some 96,000 distinct CDR3 sequences, roughly a quarter occurring once. This chain links TRBV27 with TRBJ2-5, with 8 bases fitting TRBD1. The material was whole blood, obtained in connection with sensitization to the hapten diphenylcyclopropenone (DPC). The clonotype was recovered from a man aged 35-49 years with alopecia areata. Some clones in this sample may be carry-over from other donors' samples. Here the CDR3 DNA reads TGTGCCAGCAGTTTATCGGCAGGGGGCATGACATCAAAGACCCAGTACTTC. Its protein is CASSLSAGGMTSKTQYF.